One sample yielded the 19 T cell receptor beta chains listed below, sequenced in a study of T cells in Graves' hyperthyroidism and ophthalmopathy. The investigators amplified TCR beta CDR3 regions from RNA transcripts. Primed by the HTBI set, a first-round RT-PCR was run on the TCR CDR3. TCRdb redid the calling of the multiplex PCR reads with MiXCR, one entry per CDR3 protein. The table records fewer than 600,000 distinct CDR3 sequences, around 15% of them present only once. The material sequenced was blood. These receptors were taken from a young woman with Graves' hyperthyroidism.

Ten or more counts support this clonotype. The rearrangement joins TRBV6-1 to TRBJ2-7; 10 nucleotides line up with TRBD2. The V gene's germline CDR1 is MNHNS and CDR2 SASEGT. V dropped 5 bases and J dropped 7; count of bases not matched to a gene: 17. The CDR3 loop spans 17 amino acids. DNA of the CDR3: TGTGCCAGCAGTCAGCGAAAACAAGCGGGAGGGCCGGGGGAGCAGTACTTC. Residues: CASSQRKQAGGPGEQYF.

This clonotype was recorded many times. Here the CDR3 reads CASIRTANQPQHF. In nucleotides, the CDR3 is TGTGCCAGCATCAGGACAGCTAATCAGCCCCAGCATTTT. V is TRBV6-1 and J is TRBJ1-5, with D possibly being TRBD1 (6 bases). Germline CDR1 and CDR2: MNHNS and SASEGT. The CDR3 spans 13 residues. Between the trimmed V and J ends, which lost 7 bases and 4 bases, there was a span of 11 bases.

This clonotype was counted a few times. The rearrangement uses TRBV19 and TRBJ1-2; D remains ambiguous. Looked up from germline, CDR1 is LNHDA and CDR2 is SQIVND (reference sequence). V lost 5 bases and J lost 6, with 22 bases in between. The CDR3 length is 16 residues. The CDR3 sequence is CASSDPEPRLDNGYTF. CDR3 DNA sequence: TGTGCCAGTAGTGACCCGGAACCAAGGCTAGATAATGGCTACACCTTC.

The sample holds many counts of this clonotype. V is TRBV7-8 and J is TRBJ1-3; the D is unclear. The germline V and J ends were trimmed by 1 base and 4 bases, with 8 bases remaining between them. CDR1 is SGHVS and CDR2 is FQNEAQ in the germline V gene. The CDR3 totals 14 residues. CDR3 protein: CASSLVEMGNTIYF. The DNA for the CDR3 is TGTGCCAGCAGCTTAGTGGAAATGGGAAACACCATATATTTT.

This clonotype occurred many times. V usage is TRBV7-2 and J usage is TRBJ2-5, with TRBD2 as a possible D gene (6 bases). V gave up 6 bases and J gave up 5 bases, with 13 bases separating them. CDR1 SGHTA and CDR2 FQGNSA come from the germline V gene. This CDR3 comprises 13 residues. This chain's CDR3 is CASRIGGGETQYF. Written as DNA, the CDR3 is TGTGCCAGCAGGATCGGTGGGGGGGAGACCCAGTACTTC. Looking up the rest from reference TRBV7-2 and TRBJ2-5 gives the full variable domain: GAGVSQSPSNKVTEKGKDVELRCDPISGHTALYWYRQSLGQGLEFLIYFQGNSAPDKSGLPSDRFSAERTGGSVSTLTIQRTQQEDSAVYLCASRIGGGETQYFGPGTRLLVL.

This chain links TRBV7-9 with TRBJ2-7, with D unresolved. Germline V gene data show CDR1 as SEHNR and CDR2 as FQNEAQ (reference sequence). V dropped 5 bases and J dropped 7 bases, with 12 bases sitting between them. The CDR3 covers 12 residues. DNA for the CDR3: TGTGCCAGCAGCCCCTCTCCTGGAGAGCAGTACGTC. Translating it yields CASSPSPGEQYV.

This clonotype was detected many times. The chain joins TRBV20-1 to TRBJ1-5, with D possibly being TRBD1 (5 bases). Per germline, CDR1 DFQATT and CDR2 SNEGSKA (reference sequence). V was pared by 6 bases and J by 6 bases, with 15 bases between. The CDR3 covers 13 residues. The CDR3 bases are TGCAGTGCAGCCCCAGGGAGCCTTCAGCCCCAGCATTTT. Its protein is CSAAPGSLQPQHF.

In its sample, this clonotype was seen a few times. This chain links TRBV10-3 with TRBJ2-1; TRBD2 aligns across 8 bases. V was pared by 0 bases and J by 8 bases, with 9 bases of the junction left unmatched. This CDR3 comprises 16 residues. In germline, CDR1 is ENHRY, CDR2 SYGVKD. CDR3 residues: CAISESRNGRADEQFF. The CDR3 DNA reads as TGTGCCATCAGTGAGTCTCGTAACGGGAGGGCCGATGAGCAGTTCTTC.

As to this clonotype: Since a much larger clone is just one base distant, this may be a read error. The chain employs TRBV10-3 and TRBJ2-7, with 7 bases fitting TRBD2. Per the germline V gene, CDR1 is ENHRY and CDR2 is SYGVKD. The CDR3 consists of 15 residues. The CDR3 here is CTISEGGTNTYEQYF. As DNA, the CDR3 is TGTACCATCAGTGAAGGAGGGACTAACACCTACGAGCAGTACTTC.

This clonotype was seen at least ten times. The chain couples TRBV27 to TRBJ1-1, with unresolved D. The germline V gene encodes CDR1 MNHEY and CDR2 SMNVEV (reference sequence). The CDR3 spans 16 residues. Trimming shortened V by 1 base and J by 0 bases, and 12 bases separated the two germline ends. CDR3 sequence: CASSLYREVMNTEAFF. CDR3 nucleotides: TGTGCCAGCAGTTTATACCGGGAAGTGATGAACACTGAAGCTTTCTTT.

This clonotype was seen at least ten times. In DNA form, the CDR3 reads TGCGCCAGCAGCCAAGGTCCCCCACTAGCGGGAGCGCGCAATGAGCAGTTCTTC. As protein: CASSQGPPLAGARNEQFF. This rearrangement joins TRBV4-1 to TRBJ2-1; 11 bases are shared with TRBD2. The trim removed 1 base at V and 6 bases at J, leaving 11 bases unmatched. CDR3 length equals 18 residues. In germline, CDR1 is MGHRA, CDR2 YSYEKL.

The J gene is TRBJ2-5, the V gene TRBV6-5, with unresolved D. The CDR3 has 14 residues. From germline, CDR1 is MNHEY and CDR2 SVGAGI. Trimming pared 3 bases from V and 2 bases from J, leaving 10 bases between. The CDR3 loop is CASSYDPRQETQYF. The CDR3, as DNA: TGTGCCAGCAGTTATGATCCGCGGCAAGAGACCCAGTACTTC.

This clonotype was counted a few times. The V call is TRBV20-1, the J call TRBJ2-5; 14 bases map to TRBD2. CDR1 and CDR2 (germline): DFQATT, SNEGSKA (reference sequence). The CDR3 length is 16 residues. Unmatched junction bases numbered 12, after V lost 7 bases and J lost 5 bases. The CDR3: CSGRSGLAGVWETQYF. In DNA form, the CDR3 reads TGCAGTGGAAGATCGGGACTAGCGGGAGTTTGGGAGACCCAGTACTTC.

This clonotype was recorded at least ten times. The CDR3 nucleotides are TGTGCCAGCTCACCAATAGAGATGAATGAAAAACTGTTTTTT. Amino acid sequence: CASSPIEMNEKLFF. The gene calls are TRBV18 and TRBJ1-4, with D hard to call. Between the trimmed V and J ends, which lost 2 bases and 5 bases, there was a span of 9 bases. Germline values: CDR1 KGHSH, CDR2 LQKENI. The CDR3 totals 14 residues.

This clonotype was recorded at least ten times. The CDR3: CASSQELSANYGYTF. DNA of the CDR3: TGTGCCAGCAGCCAAGAGTTGAGTGCCAACTATGGCTACACCTTC. V gene TRBV3-1 combines with J gene TRBJ1-2; D ambiguous. With 0 bases removed from V and 2 bases from J, the gap between germline ends came to 10 bases. Looked up from germline, CDR1 is LGHDT and CDR2 is YNNKEL (reference sequence). CDR3 size: 15 residues.

The chain links TRBV7-9 to TRBJ2-1; 12 nucleotides agree with TRBD2. The CDR3 length is 17 residues. The V gene end was trimmed by 4 bases and the J gene end by 7 bases; junction bases not matched to a gene: 11. Germline V gene data show CDR1 as SEHNR and CDR2 as FQNEAQ (reference sequence). In DNA form, the CDR3 reads TGTGCCAGCAGCTCCCTTCGACTAGCGGGAGTATGGAATGAGCAGTTCTTC. Translating gives CASSSLRLAGVWNEQFF.

This clonotype appeared many times. This rearrangement joins TRBV27 to TRBJ1-5, with 7 bases identical to TRBD1. V was pared by 1 base and J by 0 bases, with 12 bases of the junction left unmatched. The CDR3 length is 19 residues. Germline V gene lookup returns CDR1 MNHEY and CDR2 SMNVEV (reference sequence). CDR3 residues: CASSLYTPGQRYSNQPQHF. CDR3 DNA sequence: TGTGCCAGCAGTTTATATACCCCGGGACAGCGTTATAGCAATCAGCCCCAGCATTTT.

Many counts were recorded for this clonotype. V is TRBV7-9 and J is TRBJ1-4; no clear D. This CDR3 spans 15 amino acids. Germline assignment: CDR1 SEHNR and CDR2 FQNEAQ (reference sequence). V was trimmed by 6 bases and J by 2 bases, leaving 13 bases between them. CDR3 protein: CASSHTGDTNEKLFF. CDR3 DNA: TGTGCCAGCAGTCATACCGGGGATACTAATGAAAAACTGTTTTTT. Filled out from reference TRBV7-9 and TRBJ1-4, the complete variable domain reads DTGVSQNPRHKITKRGQNVTFRCDPISEHNRLYWYRQTLGQGPEFLTYFQNEAQLEKSRLLSDRFSAERPKGSFSTLEIQRTEQGDSAMYLCASSHTGDTNEKLFFGSGTQLSVL.

In its sample, this clonotype was seen many times. The V call is TRBV7-9, the J call TRBJ2-3; D is possibly TRBD1 or TRBD2 (6 bases each). The V end lost 2 bases, the J end lost 1 base, and 10 bases lay between the germline ends. This CDR3 spans 15 amino acids. CDR1 and CDR2 from the germline V gene are SEHNR and FQNEAQ (reference sequence). Here the CDR3 DNA reads TGTGCCAGCAGCTTAAGGGGGGACCGCACAGATACGCAGTATTTT. Translation: CASSLRGDRTDTQYF.